These 30 T cell receptor beta chains were sequenced from one sample in a study of T-cell memory formation after mild COVID-19 (dated by TCRdb to the early 2020s). The library came from 5' RACE. Sequencing instrument: Illumina NovaSeq 6000. TCRdb redid the processing of the public reads, applying fastp at Q25 and MiXCR, and retained in-frame beta chains. Here each entry gathers all rows of one CDR3 protein and keeps the most common genes and DNA. This sample is represented by 100,000 to 130,000 distinct CDR3 sequences; about a sixth of them were singletons. 5% to 6.5% of the sample comes from the top ten. Sequencing used PBMCs or a T cell subset sorted from them (not recorded which). All receptors come from a man aged 18 to 30 who had mild COVID-19 (a few samples of this study predate the infection). The sample titles of this study are shuffled in the database, so cell type and time point are left out; the donor was told from shared clones.

DNA for the CDR3: TGTGCCAGCAGTTACGTATTAAATATGGGCTACACCTTC. The encoded protein is CASSYVLNMGYTF. V usage is TRBV6-5 and J usage is TRBJ1-2; D is ambiguous. Looked up from germline, CDR1 is MNHEY and CDR2 is SVGAGI. Deletions cut 2 bases from V and 8 bases from J, with 12 bases between. CDR3 size: 13 residues.

The chain is built from TRBV6-1 and TRBJ1-2, with D perhaps TRBD1 (6 bases). The germline V gene encodes CDR1 MNHNS and CDR2 SASEGT. Between the trimmed V and J ends, which lost 4 bases and 4 bases, there was a span of 13 bases. The CDR3 consists of 14 residues. CDR3: CASSGRTALYGYTF. CDR3 nucleotide sequence: TGTGCCAGCAGTGGAAGGACAGCCCTCTATGGCTACACCTTC.

The table lists this clonotype with a few counts. This chain uses TRBV5-6 with TRBJ2-4; 9 nucleotides match TRBD1. After removal of 3 bases from V and 3 bases from J, the junction contained 4 bases not matched to a gene. This CDR3 comprises 15 residues. The germline V gene has CDR1 SGHDT and CDR2 YYEEEE. The CDR3 nucleotides read TGTGCCAGCAGCTCACGACAGGGGGACAAAAACATTCAGTACTTC. Translating it yields CASSSRQGDKNIQYF. The whole variable domain, remainder taken from reference TRBV5-6 and TRBJ2-4, is DAGVTQSPTHLIKTRGQQVTLRCSPKSGHDTVSWYQQALGQGPQFIFQYYEEEERQRGNFPDRFSGHQFPNYSSELNVNALLLGDSALYLCASSSRQGDKNIQYFGAGTRLSVL.

The chain joins TRBV7-2 to TRBJ1-2, with 7 nucleotides matching TRBD1. CDR1 and CDR2 (germline): SGHTA, FQGNSA. V lost 2 bases, J lost 0 bases, and 0 bases stayed unmatched. The CDR3 spans 14 residues. The CDR3: CASSLTGANYGYTF. For the CDR3, the DNA is TGTGCCAGCAGCTTAACAGGGGCTAACTATGGCTACACCTTC.

This CDR3 is CASSLAGRGNNEQFF. The CDR3 DNA reads TGCGCCAGCAGCCTAGCGGGGCGGGGGAACAATGAGCAGTTCTTC. V is TRBV4-3 and J is TRBJ2-1, with 8 bases identical to TRBD2. The CDR3 runs to 15 residues. V lost 4 bases and J lost 5; bases outside the gene matches: 7. The germline CDR1 and CDR2 sequences are LGHNA and YSLEER.

This clonotype was detected only a few times. In DNA, the CDR3 is TGTGCCAGCATCAAAGACGCTAACACTGAAGCTTTCTTT. Translating it yields CASIKDANTEAFF. V is TRBV5-5 and J is TRBJ1-1, with no clear D. In germline, CDR1 is SGHKS, CDR2 YYEKEE (reference sequence). CDR3 length: 13 amino acids. V dropped 6 bases and J dropped 2 bases, with 11 bases sitting between them.

A few counts support this clonotype. The chain carries TRBV6-5 and TRBJ2-3; weak D call: TRBD2 (7 bases). Per the germline V gene, CDR1 is MNHEY and CDR2 is SVGAGI. The CDR3 is made up of 15 amino acids. V lost 7 bases and J 4 bases, leaving 18 bases between the germline ends. The CDR3 sequence is CASTSWGGRPDTQYF. As DNA, the CDR3 is TGTGCCAGCACCTCGTGGGGGGGGCGTCCAGATACGCAGTATTTT.

This clonotype turned up a few times. Here the CDR3 reads CASSSPDSPSRYF. The CDR3 region has the DNA TGTGCCAGCAGCTCCCCGGACAGTCCTTCCCGGTACTTC. The gene calls are TRBV7-3 and TRBJ2-5; D is perhaps TRBD1 (6 bases). Germline values: CDR1 SGHTA, CDR2 FQGTGA. The CDR3 spans 13 residues. V was clipped by 4 bases and J by 13 bases, with 19 bases between them.

This clonotype was found many times. The V and J genes are TRBV5-5 and TRBJ2-3; TRBD1 is a possible D gene (7 bases). Germline V gene data show CDR1 as SGHKS and CDR2 as YYEKEE (reference sequence). V was pared by 5 bases and J by 0 bases, with 16 bases between. This CDR3 is 16 amino acids long. The CDR3 region is CASRSQGGFSTDTQYF. CDR3 bases: TGTGCCAGCAGATCCCAGGGGGGATTTAGCACAGATACGCAGTATTTT. The whole variable domain, remainder taken from reference TRBV5-5 and TRBJ2-3, is DAGVTQSPTHLIKTRGQQVTLRCSPISGHKSVSWYQQVLGQGPQFIFQYYEKEERGRGNFPDRFSARQFPNYSSELNVNALLLGDSALYLCASRSQGGFSTDTQYFGPGTRLTVL.

This clonotype has more than one count but fewer than ten. The genes are TRBV10-3 and TRBJ2-7; D call uncertain. CDR3 size: 14 residues. With 3 bases removed from V and 0 bases from J, the gap between germline ends came to 9 bases. The V gene's germline CDR1 is ENHRY and CDR2 SYGVKD. The DNA of the CDR3 is TGTGCCATCAGTGAAGGGCGGAGCTCCTACGAGCAGTACTTC. As protein: CAISEGRSSYEQYF.

This clonotype was seen more than once but under ten times. The chain combines TRBV7-3 with TRBJ2-3, with no clear D. Trimming pared 4 bases from V and 6 bases from J, leaving 11 bases between. The CDR3 is 13 amino acids. Germline CDR1 SGHTA, CDR2 FQGTGA. CDR3 sequence: CASSYVDWDTQYF. In DNA form, the CDR3 reads TGTGCCAGCAGCTACGTTGACTGGGATACGCAGTATTTT.

This clonotype was detected a few times. J is TRBJ2-1 and V is TRBV15, with D maybe TRBD1 (6 bases). Germline assignment: CDR1 LNHNV and CDR2 YYDKDF (reference sequence). This CDR3 spans 14 amino acids. The V end was cut by 9 bases, the J end by 8 bases, with 20 bases between. CDR3 amino acids: CATALTGPGHEQFF. The CDR3 nucleotides read TGTGCCACTGCTCTCACAGGGCCGGGACATGAGCAGTTCTTC. The full variable domain, its missing parts supplied by reference TRBV15 and TRBJ2-1, is DAMVIQNPRYQVTQFGKPVTLSCSQTLNHNVMYWYQQKSSQAPKLLFHYYDKDFNNEADTPDNFQSRRPNTSFCFLDIRSPGLGDTAMYLCATALTGPGHEQFFGPGTRLTVL.

There are a few counts of this clonotype. The rearrangement joins TRBV21-1 to TRBJ2-5; the D call of TRBD2 is as the table states it, not checked on the DNA. TRBV21-1 counts as a pseudogene. The length of the CDR3 is 19 residues. CDR3 in DNA: TGTGCCAGCAGCAAAGGCCCTCCTACAGGGTTTCTAGGTGGAGAGACCCAGTACTTC. This gives the protein CASSKGPPTGFLGGETQYF.

This clonotype was counted a few times. The chain recombines TRBV5-4 with TRBJ2-3, with 9 bases matching TRBD1. J lost 4 bases, V lost 4 bases, and 7 bases had no gene match. The length of the CDR3 is 15 residues. Germline CDR1 SGHNT, CDR2 YYREEE (reference sequence). CDR3 nucleotides: TGTGCCAGCAGCCGCCGGGACAGGGTGTCAGATACGCAGTATTTT. Translation: CASSRRDRVSDTQYF.

The V gene is TRBV20-1, the J gene TRBJ2-7; D unresolved. CDR1 and CDR2 (germline): DFQATT, SNEGSKA (reference sequence). This CDR3 region has 13 residues. Trimming removed 3 bases from V and 6 bases from J, with 15 bases in between. CDR3 in DNA: TGCAGTGCTAGGTCTCGACCCACGGGCGAGCAGTACTTC. Its translation: CSARSRPTGEQYF.

The table lists this clonotype with many counts. This chain connects TRBV7-3 to TRBJ2-2; D unclear. In germline, CDR1 is SGHTA, CDR2 FQGTGA. Trimming removed 2 bases at V and 4 bases at J, with 8 bases between. This CDR3 is 14 amino acids long. The CDR3 is CASSLGVGTGELFF. DNA for the CDR3: TGTGCCAGCAGCTTAGGGGTCGGCACCGGGGAGCTGTTTTTT.

V is TRBV5-1 and J is TRBJ2-5, with 10 nucleotides matching TRBD1. Germline V CDR1 and CDR2: SGHRS, YFSETQ. The CDR3 contains 17 residues. V dropped 0 bases and J dropped 2; count of bases not matched to a gene: 7. The CDR3 sequence is CASSLATGTGVQETQYF. CDR3 sequence (DNA): TGCGCCAGCAGCTTGGCTACCGGGACAGGGGTGCAAGAGACCCAGTACTTC.

This sequence joins TRBV7-9 and TRBJ1-4, with TRBD1 identical over 7 bases. The CDR3 contains 16 residues. V shed 4 bases, J shed 4 bases, and the junction held 9 bases outside the gene matches. Germline V CDR1 and CDR2: SEHNR, FQNEAQ (reference sequence). CDR3 sequence: CASSSTGALGNEKLFF. CDR3 sequence (DNA): TGTGCCAGCAGCTCCACAGGGGCCCTGGGTAATGAAAAACTGTTTTTT.

The V call is TRBV20-1, the J call TRBJ2-3; no firm D call. V lost 7 bases and J lost 4, with 3 bases in between. Germline CDR1 DFQATT, CDR2 SNEGSKA (reference sequence). The CDR3 runs 9 residues. CDR3 residues: CSVPDTQYF. The CDR3 DNA sequence: TGCAGTGTCCCAGATACGCAGTATTTT.

This clonotype came up a few times. The rearrangement joins TRBV5-1 to TRBJ2-6; D gene uncertain. From germline, CDR1 is SGHRS and CDR2 YFSETQ. V lost 2 bases to trimming and J lost 0 bases, with 3 bases between them. The CDR3 is 14 residues long. DNA for the CDR3: TGCGCCAGCAGCTTCGACTCTGGGGCCAACGTCCTGACTTTC. Amino acids: CASSFDSGANVLTF.

This clonotype was counted ten times or more. The rearrangement uses TRBV7-3 and TRBJ2-7; D gene ambiguous. CDR1 is SGHTA and CDR2 is FQGTGA in the germline V gene. The CDR3 runs 11 residues. The V and J ends lost 8 bases and 5 bases respectively, with 10 bases between them. CDR3 in amino acids: CASFSADEQYF. DNA of the CDR3: TGTGCCAGCTTTTCCGCTGACGAGCAGTACTTC.

This clonotype was detected only a few times. The V and J genes are TRBV6-5 and TRBJ2-3; D is possibly TRBD1 or TRBD2 (5 bases each). This CDR3 has 13 amino acids. V was trimmed by 4 bases and J by 9 bases, leaving 14 bases between them. Germline-derived CDR1 and CDR2 are MNHEY and SVGAGI. Written as DNA, the CDR3 is TGTGCCAGCAGTTTCCCCGGGACGCAAACGCAGTATTTT. Amino acid sequence: CASSFPGTQTQYF.

In this sample, this clonotype turned up a few times. The chain employs TRBV29-1 and TRBJ2-5; the D is unclear. V shed 7 bases and J shed 1 base, with 13 bases lying between them. CDR1 is SQVTM, CDR2 ANQGSEA, per germline. The CDR3 extends over 13 amino acids. The CDR3 region is CSAGVWSQETQYF. CDR3 bases: TGCAGCGCTGGTGTGTGGAGCCAAGAGACCCAGTACTTC.

This clonotype was recorded at least ten times. The rearrangement joins TRBV20-1 to TRBJ2-3; D call uncertain. CDR1 is DFQATT and CDR2 is SNEGSKA in the germline V gene (reference sequence). V was pared by 1 base and J by 0 bases, with 8 bases between. This CDR3 region has 14 residues. CDR3 amino acids: CSARGLASTDTQYF. CDR3 bases: TGCAGTGCTAGAGGACTTGCGAGCACAGATACGCAGTATTTT.

This clonotype was recorded a few times. The chain combines TRBV6-5 with TRBJ2-2; D not resolved. Trimming stripped 0 bases from V and 0 bases from J, with 5 bases between. Germline CDR1 MNHEY, CDR2 SVGAGI. This CDR3 is built from 15 residues. The CDR3 here is CASSYSLANTGELFF. CDR3 bases: TGTGCCAGCAGTTACTCCCTGGCGAACACCGGGGAGCTGTTTTTT.

This clonotype was seen a handful of times. The V gene is TRBV29-1, the J gene TRBJ2-3; no clear D. The V gene lost 6 bases and the J gene lost 0 bases, with 16 bases spanning the gap. Germline loops: CDR1 SQVTM, CDR2 ANQGSEA. The CDR3 sequence is 15 residues long. The CDR3 sequence: CSVEAGTRSTDTQYF. In DNA form, the CDR3 reads TGCAGCGTCGAGGCCGGAACGAGAAGCACAGATACGCAGTATTTT.

The chain combines TRBV18 with TRBJ2-2; weak D call: TRBD2 (6 bases). The CDR3 is 12 residues long. Per the germline V gene, CDR1 is KGHSH and CDR2 is LQKENI. The germline V and J ends were trimmed by 5 bases and 6 bases, with 7 bases remaining between them. The CDR3 coding sequence is TGTGCCAGCTCAACTAGCCCCGGGGAGCTGTTTTTT. It yields the protein CASSTSPGELFF.

Ten or more counts support this clonotype. The genes are TRBV5-1 and TRBJ2-3, with 8 bases aligning to TRBD1. Germline values: CDR1 SGHRS, CDR2 YFSETQ. Trimming removed 0 bases from V and 6 bases from J; junction bases left unmatched: 6. The CDR3 is 15 residues long. The CDR3 sequence is CASSLADRDRDTQYF. CDR3 sequence (DNA): TGCGCCAGCAGCTTGGCGGACAGGGATCGGGATACGCAGTATTTT.

V usage is TRBV4-3 and J usage is TRBJ1-1, with D possibly matching TRBD1 (5 bases). CDR3 length: 14 amino acids. V lost 0 bases and J 2 bases, leaving 7 bases between the germline ends. CDR1 is LGHNA, CDR2 YSLEER, per germline. The CDR3 region is CASSQEGGNTEAFF. The CDR3 bases are TGCGCCAGCAGCCAAGAGGGGGGAAACACTGAAGCTTTCTTT.

The chain couples TRBV10-3 to TRBJ2-2; TRBD1 matches 9 bases. The trim removed 6 bases at V and 5 bases at J, leaving 10 bases unmatched. The CDR3 loop spans 16 amino acids. In germline, CDR1 is ENHRY, CDR2 SYGVKD. CDR3 sequence: CAISPRDRVGTGELFF. CDR3 nucleotides: TGTGCCATCAGCCCCCGGGACAGGGTGGGGACCGGGGAGCTGTTTTTT.